This T cell receptor beta chain was profiled in a study of Ad26.COV2.S vaccination and SARS-CoV-2 variants. The CDR3 runs 19 residues. V was pared by 0 bases and J by 0 bases, with 9 bases of the junction left unmatched. The germline gives CDR1 SGHTA, CDR2 FQGNSA. Measured with immunoSEQ multiplex PCR; TCRdb has only the in-frame clones, and not every one. Of hundreds of thousands of clones in the sample, 85% to 90% were seen once. This clone was picked up one time. Documented treatment: over 15 received Ad26.COV2.S at low or high dose, single or two shots; 5 received placebo; per-sample allocation not given. Samples came from day 63 after the first vaccine or placebo injection. Vaccination used an Ad26 vector expressing Wuhan-strain SARS-CoV-2 spike.

The V call is TRBV7-2, the J call TRBJ2-1; TRBD2 matches 9 bases. This clonotype was sampled from a person between 18 and 65 years old who received the Ad26.COV2.S COVID-19 vaccine or a placebo. Sequenced here: peripheral blood, sampled in a trial of Ad26.COV2.S vaccine versus placebo. CDR3 nucleotides: TGTGCCAGCAGCTTAGCACTCGCGGGAGGGTCCTACTCCTACAATGAGCAGTTCTTC. This translates into CASSLALAGGSYSYNEQFF.